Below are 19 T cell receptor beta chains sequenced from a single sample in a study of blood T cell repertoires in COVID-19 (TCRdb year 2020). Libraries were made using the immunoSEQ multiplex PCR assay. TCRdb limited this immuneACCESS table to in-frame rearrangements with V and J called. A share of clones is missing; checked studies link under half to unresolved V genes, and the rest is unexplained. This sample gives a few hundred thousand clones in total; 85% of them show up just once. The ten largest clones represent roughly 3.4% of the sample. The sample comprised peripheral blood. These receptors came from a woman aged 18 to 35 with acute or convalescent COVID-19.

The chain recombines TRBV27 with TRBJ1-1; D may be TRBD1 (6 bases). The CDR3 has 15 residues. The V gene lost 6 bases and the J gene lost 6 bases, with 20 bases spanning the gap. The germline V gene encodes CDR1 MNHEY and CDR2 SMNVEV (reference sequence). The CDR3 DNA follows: TGTGCCAGCAGAAACAGGGATATCGGTAGTTCTGAAGCTTTCTTT. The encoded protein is CASRNRDIGSSEAFF.

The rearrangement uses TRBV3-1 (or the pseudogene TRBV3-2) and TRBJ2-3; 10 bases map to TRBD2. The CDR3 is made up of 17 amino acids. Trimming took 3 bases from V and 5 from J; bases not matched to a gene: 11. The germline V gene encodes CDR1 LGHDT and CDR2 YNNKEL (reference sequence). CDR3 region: CASSHTTVSGRRDTQYF. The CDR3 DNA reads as TGTGCCAGCAGCCATACTACCGTTAGCGGGAGGCGAGATACGCAGTATTTT.

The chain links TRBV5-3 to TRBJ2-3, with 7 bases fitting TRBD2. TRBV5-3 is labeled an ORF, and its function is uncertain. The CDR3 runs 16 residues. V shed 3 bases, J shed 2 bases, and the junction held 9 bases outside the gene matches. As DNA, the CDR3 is TGTGCCAGAAGCTGCCCGGGACTACGAATCACAGATACGCAGTATTTT. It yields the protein CARSCPGLRITDTQYF.

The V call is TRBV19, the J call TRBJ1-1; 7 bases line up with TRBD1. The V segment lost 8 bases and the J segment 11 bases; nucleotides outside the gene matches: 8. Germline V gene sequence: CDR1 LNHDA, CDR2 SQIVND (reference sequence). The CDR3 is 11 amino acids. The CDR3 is CASHRQGDAFF. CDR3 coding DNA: TGTGCCAGTCACAGACAGGGTGACGCTTTCTTT. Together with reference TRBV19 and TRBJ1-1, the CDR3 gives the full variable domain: DGGITQSPKYLFRKEGQNVTLSCEQNLNHDAMYWYRQDPGQGLRLIYYSQIVNDFQKGDIAEGYSVSREKKESFPLTVTSAQKNPTAFYLCASHRQGDAFFGQGTRLTVV.

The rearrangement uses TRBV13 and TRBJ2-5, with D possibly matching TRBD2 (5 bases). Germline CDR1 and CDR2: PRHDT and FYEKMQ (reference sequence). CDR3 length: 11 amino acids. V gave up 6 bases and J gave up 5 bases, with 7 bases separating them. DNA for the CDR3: TGTGCCAGCAGTCGAGGGGAGACCCAGTACTTC. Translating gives CASSRGETQYF. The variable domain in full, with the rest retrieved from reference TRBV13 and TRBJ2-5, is AAGVIQSPRHLIKEKRETATLKCYPIPRHDTVYWYQQGPGQDPQFLISFYEKMQSDKGSIPDRFSAQQFSDYHSELNMSSLELGDSALYFCASSRGETQYFGPGTRLLVL.

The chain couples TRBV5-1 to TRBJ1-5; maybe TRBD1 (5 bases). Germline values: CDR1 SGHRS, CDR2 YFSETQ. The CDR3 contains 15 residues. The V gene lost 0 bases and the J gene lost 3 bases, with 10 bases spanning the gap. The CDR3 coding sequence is TGCGCCAGCAGCTTGGGGGGGGAGTTCAATCAGCCCCAGCATTTT. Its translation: CASSLGGEFNQPQHF.

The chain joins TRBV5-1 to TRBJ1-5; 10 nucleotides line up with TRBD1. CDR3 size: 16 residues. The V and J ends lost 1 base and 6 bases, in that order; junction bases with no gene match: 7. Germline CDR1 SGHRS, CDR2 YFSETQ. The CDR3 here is CASSLSPGTGVQPQHF. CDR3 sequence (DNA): TGCGCCAGCAGCTTGTCCCCCGGGACAGGGGTTCAGCCCCAGCATTTT.

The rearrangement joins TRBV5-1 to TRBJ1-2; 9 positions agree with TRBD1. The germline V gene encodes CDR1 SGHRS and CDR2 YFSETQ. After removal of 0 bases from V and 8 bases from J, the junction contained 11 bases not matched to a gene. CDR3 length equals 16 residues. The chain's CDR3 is CASSLAGITGGEGYTF. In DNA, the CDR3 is TGCGCCAGCAGCTTGGCCGGTATCACAGGGGGCGAAGGCTACACCTTC.

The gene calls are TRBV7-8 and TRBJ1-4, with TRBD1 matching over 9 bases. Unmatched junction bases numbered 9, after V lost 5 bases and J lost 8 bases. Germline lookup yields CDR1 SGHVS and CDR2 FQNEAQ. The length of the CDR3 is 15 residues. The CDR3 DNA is TGTGCCAGCAGCCAGCCGGGACAGGGAGGAGAAAAACTGTTTTTT. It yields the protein CASSQPGQGGEKLFF.

The CDR3 bases are TGTGCCAGCAGCTTTTGGGGCGAGTCCCCCTACAATGAGCAGTTCTTC. Translating gives CASSFWGESPYNEQFF. This chain connects TRBV7-9 to TRBJ2-1; TRBD1 might be the D (5 bases). The CDR3 spans 16 residues. V was clipped by 3 bases and J by 2 bases, with 14 bases between them. The germline CDR1 and CDR2 sequences are SEHNR and FQNEAQ (reference sequence).

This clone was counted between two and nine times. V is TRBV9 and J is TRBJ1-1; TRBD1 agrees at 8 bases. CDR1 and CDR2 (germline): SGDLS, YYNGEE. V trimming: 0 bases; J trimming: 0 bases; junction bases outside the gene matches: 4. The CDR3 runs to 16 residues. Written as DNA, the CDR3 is TGTGCCAGCAGCGTAGACCCGGGACAGGTGAACACTGAAGCTTTCTTT. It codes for CASSVDPGQVNTEAFF.

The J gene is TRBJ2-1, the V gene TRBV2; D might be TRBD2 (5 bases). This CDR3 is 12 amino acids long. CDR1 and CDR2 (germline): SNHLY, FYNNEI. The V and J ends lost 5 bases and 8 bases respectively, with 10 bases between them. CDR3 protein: CASSKDWDEQFF. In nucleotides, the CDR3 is TGTGCCAGCAGTAAGGACTGGGATGAGCAGTTCTTC.

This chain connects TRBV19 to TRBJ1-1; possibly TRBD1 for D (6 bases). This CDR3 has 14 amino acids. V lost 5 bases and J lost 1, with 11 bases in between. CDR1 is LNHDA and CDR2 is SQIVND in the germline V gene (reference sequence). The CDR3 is CASSPDRTNTEAFF. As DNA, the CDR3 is TGTGCCAGTAGTCCGGACAGAACGAACACTGAAGCTTTCTTT.

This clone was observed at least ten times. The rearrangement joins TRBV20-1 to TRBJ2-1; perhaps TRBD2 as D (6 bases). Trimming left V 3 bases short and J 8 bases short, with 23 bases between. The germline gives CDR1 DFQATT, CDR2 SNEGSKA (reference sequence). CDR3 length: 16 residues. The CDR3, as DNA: TGCAGTGCTAGTAGGCCGATAGGGACTCCCCTCCATGAGCAGTTCTTC. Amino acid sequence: CSASRPIGTPLHEQFF.

The CDR3 nucleotides are TGTGCCAGCAGCACACGGGACAGAAACTATGGCTACACCTTC. This gives the protein CASSTRDRNYGYTF. This rearrangement joins TRBV5-6 to TRBJ1-2; 7 bases are shared with TRBD1. The CDR3 consists of 14 residues. The V gene's germline CDR1 is SGHDT and CDR2 YYEEEE. Unmatched junction bases numbered 5, after V lost 4 bases and J lost 2 bases. The full variable domain, with the rest looked up from reference TRBV5-6 and TRBJ1-2, is DAGVTQSPTHLIKTRGQQVTLRCSPKSGHDTVSWYQQALGQGPQFIFQYYEEEERQRGNFPDRFSGHQFPNYSSELNVNALLLGDSALYLCASSTRDRNYGYTFGSGTRLTVV.

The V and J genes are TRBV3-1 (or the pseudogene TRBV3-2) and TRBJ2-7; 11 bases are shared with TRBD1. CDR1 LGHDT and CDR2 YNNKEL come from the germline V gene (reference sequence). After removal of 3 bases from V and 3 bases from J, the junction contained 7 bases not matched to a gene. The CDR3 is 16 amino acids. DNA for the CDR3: TGTGCCAGCAGCCACGCGACCGGGACAGGGGGCTACGAGCAGTACTTC. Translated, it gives CASSHATGTGGYEQYF.

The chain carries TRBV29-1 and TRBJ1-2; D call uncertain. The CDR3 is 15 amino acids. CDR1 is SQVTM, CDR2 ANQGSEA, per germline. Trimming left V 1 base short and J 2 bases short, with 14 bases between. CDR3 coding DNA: TGCAGCGTTGAAGCTTGGGAGCGCGACAACTATGGCTACACCTTC. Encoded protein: CSVEAWERDNYGYTF.

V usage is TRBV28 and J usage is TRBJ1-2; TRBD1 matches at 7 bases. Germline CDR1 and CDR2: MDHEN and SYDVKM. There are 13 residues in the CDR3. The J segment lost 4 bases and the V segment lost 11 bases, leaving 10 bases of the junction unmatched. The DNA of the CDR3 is TGTGCCGAAGGGGCAGGGGGATCCTATGGCTACACCTTC. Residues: CAEGAGGSYGYTF.

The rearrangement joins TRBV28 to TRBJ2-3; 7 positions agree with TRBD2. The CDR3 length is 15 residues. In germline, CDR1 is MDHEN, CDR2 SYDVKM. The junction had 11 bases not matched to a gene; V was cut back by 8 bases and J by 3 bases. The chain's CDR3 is CASSSPSGKTDTQYF. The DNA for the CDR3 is TGTGCCAGCTCATCGCCCAGCGGGAAAACAGATACGCAGTATTTT. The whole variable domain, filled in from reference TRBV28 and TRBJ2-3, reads DVKVTQSSRYLVKRTGEKVFLECVQDMDHENMFWYRQDPGLGLRLIYFSYDVKMKEKGDIPEGYSVSREKKERFSLILESASTNQTSMYLCASSSPSGKTDTQYFGPGTRLTVL.